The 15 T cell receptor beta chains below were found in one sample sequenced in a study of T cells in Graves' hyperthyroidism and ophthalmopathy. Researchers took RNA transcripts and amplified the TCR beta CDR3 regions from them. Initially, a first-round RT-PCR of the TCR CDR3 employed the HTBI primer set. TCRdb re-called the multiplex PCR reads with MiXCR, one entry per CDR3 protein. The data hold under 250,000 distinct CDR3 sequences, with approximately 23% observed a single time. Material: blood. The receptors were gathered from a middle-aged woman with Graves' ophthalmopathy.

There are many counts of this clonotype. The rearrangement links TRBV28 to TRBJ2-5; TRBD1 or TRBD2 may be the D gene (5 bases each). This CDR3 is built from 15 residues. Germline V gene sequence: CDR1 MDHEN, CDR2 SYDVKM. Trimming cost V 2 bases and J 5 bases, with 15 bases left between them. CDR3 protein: CASSLGASSWETQYF. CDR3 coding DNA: TGTGCCAGCAGTTTAGGGGCTAGCTCTTGGGAGACCCAGTACTTC.

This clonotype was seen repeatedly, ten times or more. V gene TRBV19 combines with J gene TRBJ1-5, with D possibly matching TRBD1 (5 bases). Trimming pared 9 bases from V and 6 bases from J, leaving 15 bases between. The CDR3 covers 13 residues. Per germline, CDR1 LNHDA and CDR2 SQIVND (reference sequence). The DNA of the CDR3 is TGTGCCAGCAAGAAAGGGGTGTTTCAGCCCCAGCATTTT. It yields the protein CASKKGVFQPQHF.

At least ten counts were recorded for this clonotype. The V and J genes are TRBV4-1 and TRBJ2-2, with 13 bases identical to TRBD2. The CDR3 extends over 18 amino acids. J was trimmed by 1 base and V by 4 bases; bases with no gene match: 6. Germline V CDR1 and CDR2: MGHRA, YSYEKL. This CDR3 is CASSLGLAGVMNTGELFF. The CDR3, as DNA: TGCGCCAGCAGCCTCGGACTAGCGGGGGTCATGAACACCGGGGAGCTGTTTTTT.

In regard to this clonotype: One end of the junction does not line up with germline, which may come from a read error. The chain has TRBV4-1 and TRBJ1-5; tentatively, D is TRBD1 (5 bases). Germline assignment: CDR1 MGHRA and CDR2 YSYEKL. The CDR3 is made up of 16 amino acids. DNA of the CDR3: TGCGCCAGCAGCCAAGGTCCCGCGACAGCAAATCAGCCCCAGCCTTTT. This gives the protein CASSQGPATANQPQPF.

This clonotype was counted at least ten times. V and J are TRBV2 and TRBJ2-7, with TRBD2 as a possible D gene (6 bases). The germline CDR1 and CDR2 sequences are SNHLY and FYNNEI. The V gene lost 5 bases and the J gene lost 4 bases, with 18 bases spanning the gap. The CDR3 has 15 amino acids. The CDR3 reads CASSRPERVSYEQYF. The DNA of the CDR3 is TGTGCCAGCAGTAGGCCTGAGCGGGTATCGTACGAGCAGTACTTC. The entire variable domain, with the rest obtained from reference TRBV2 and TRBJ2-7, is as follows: EPEVTQTPSHQVTQMGQEVILRCVPISNHLYFYWYRQILGQKVEFLVSFYNNEISEKSEIFDDQFSVERPDGSNFTLKIRSTKLEDSAMYFCASSRPERVSYEQYFGPGTRLTVT.

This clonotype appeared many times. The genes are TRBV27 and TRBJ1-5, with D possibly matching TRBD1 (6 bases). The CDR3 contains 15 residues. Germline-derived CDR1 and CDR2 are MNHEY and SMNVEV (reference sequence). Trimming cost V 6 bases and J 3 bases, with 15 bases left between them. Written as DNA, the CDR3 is TGTGCCAGCAGAGGCCAAGGGGGGAACAATCAGCCCCAGCATTTT. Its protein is CASRGQGGNNQPQHF.

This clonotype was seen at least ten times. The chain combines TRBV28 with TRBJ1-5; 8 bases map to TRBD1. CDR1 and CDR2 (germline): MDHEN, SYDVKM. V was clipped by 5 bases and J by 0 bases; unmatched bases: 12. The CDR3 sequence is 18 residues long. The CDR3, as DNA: TGTGCCAGCAGTCCCAGGGGGCTGGGGACCTATAGCAATCAGCCCCAGCATTTT. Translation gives CASSPRGLGTYSNQPQHF.

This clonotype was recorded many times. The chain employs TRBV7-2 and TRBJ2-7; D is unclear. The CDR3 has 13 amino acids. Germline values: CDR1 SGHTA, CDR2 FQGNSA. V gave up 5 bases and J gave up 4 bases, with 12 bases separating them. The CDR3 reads CASSPFPVYEQYF. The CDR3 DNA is TGTGCCAGCAGCCCCTTCCCAGTGTACGAGCAGTACTTC.

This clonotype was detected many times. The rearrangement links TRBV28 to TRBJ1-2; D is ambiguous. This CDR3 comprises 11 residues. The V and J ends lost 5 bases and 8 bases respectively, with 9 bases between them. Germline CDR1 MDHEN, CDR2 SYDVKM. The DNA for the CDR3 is TGTGCCAGCAGTCGTGGTTGGGGCTACACCTTC. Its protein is CASSRGWGYTF.

CDR3 coding DNA: TGCGCCAGCAGCGCGACAGTGACCTACGAGCAGTACGTC. It codes for CASSATVTYEQYV. The chain joins TRBV5-1 to TRBJ2-7; possible D gene TRBD1, 5 bases. This CDR3 region has 13 residues. V was trimmed by 4 bases and J by 2 bases, leaving 10 bases between them. CDR1 SGHRS and CDR2 YFSETQ come from the germline V gene.

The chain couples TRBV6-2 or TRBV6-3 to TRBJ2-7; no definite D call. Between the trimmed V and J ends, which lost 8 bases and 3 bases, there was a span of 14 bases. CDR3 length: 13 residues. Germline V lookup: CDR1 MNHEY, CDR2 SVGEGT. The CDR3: CASGRTEHYEQYF. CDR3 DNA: TGTGCCAGCGGCCGAACGGAACACTACGAGCAGTACTTC.

The DNA of the CDR3 is TGTGCCAGCAGGAACGAAGGGGGGGAGGCCCCCTACGAGCAGTACTTC. It yields the protein CASRNEGGEAPYEQYF. The genes are TRBV11-2 and TRBJ2-7, with a weak D call TRBD2 (7 bases). This CDR3 has 16 amino acids. Germline V lookup: CDR1 SGHAT, CDR2 FQNNGV. The ends were cut back, 6 bases at V and 2 bases at J, with 20 bases in the middle.

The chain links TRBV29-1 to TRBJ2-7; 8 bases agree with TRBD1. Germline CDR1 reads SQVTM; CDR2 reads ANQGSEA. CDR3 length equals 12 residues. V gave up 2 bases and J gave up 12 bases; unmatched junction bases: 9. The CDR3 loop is CSVESDRGNWYF. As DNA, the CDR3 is TGCAGCGTTGAATCTGACAGGGGAAATTGGTACTTC.

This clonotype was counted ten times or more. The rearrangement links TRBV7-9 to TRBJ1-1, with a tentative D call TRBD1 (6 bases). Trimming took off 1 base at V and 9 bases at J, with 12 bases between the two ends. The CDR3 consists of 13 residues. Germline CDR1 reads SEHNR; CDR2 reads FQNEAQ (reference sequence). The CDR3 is CASSLVGQGKAFF. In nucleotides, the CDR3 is TGTGCCAGCAGCTTAGTGGGACAAGGAAAAGCTTTCTTT.

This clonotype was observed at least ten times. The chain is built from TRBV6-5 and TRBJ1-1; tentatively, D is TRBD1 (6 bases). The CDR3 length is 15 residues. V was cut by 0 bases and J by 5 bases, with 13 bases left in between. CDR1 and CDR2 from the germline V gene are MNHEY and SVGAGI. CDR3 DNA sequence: TGTGCCAGCAGTTACTCGGGGGGGGCGCGAACTGAAGCTTTCTTT. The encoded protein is CASSYSGGARTEAFF.